This record concerns one TCR beta chain sequence. This sample was included in a study of blood T cell repertoires in COVID-19. The overall study: The cDNA or gDNA used as material had been derived from T cells, B-cell-depleted T cells, or PBMCs.

Here immunoSEQ multiplex PCR was the method, and the copy in TCRdb shows in-frame clones only, minus some. The sample lists around 95,000 clones, about nine tenths occurring once. The CDR3 contains 16 residues. V gave up 2 bases and J gave up 2 bases, with 10 bases separating them. Looked up from germline, CDR1 is MNHNS and CDR2 is SASEGT. Sequencing was carried out using peripheral blood. The sequence derives from a man over 45 with active COVID-19. V and J are TRBV6-1 and TRBJ2-6, with a possible D match to TRBD2 (6 bases). The CDR3 DNA follows: TGTGCCAGCAGTGAACCCTGGGGGGCTGGGGCCAACGTCCTGACTTTC. Amino acids: CASSEPWGAGANVLTF.